A selection of T cell receptor beta chains follows, all from one sample in a study of blood T cell repertoires in COVID-19. Clones were read by immunoSEQ multiplex PCR, and TCRdb kept only the in-frame ones, dropping some. Of roughly 100,000 clones listed, 80% to 90% are singletons. Sequencing was done on a sample of peripheral blood. The receptors here all came from a man aged 50 or older with COVID-19, enrolled during active disease. CDR3s include the opening cysteine and the closing phenylalanine or tryptophan. The D gene is left open where the match is weak. Clone size appears in some rows only: once, few, many, or a class for an expanded clone.

d_call | clone_size | j_call | cdr3_length | v_call | cdr3_nt | cdr3_aa
TRBD1 | . | TRBJ2-2 | 15 | TRBV27 | TGTGCCAGCAGTCCGGACAGGAGGAACACCGGGGAGCTGTTTTTT | CASSPDRRNTGELFF
. | . | TRBJ2-1 | 13 | TRBV9 | TGTGCCAGCAGCGTGCCCTCGCTAAGTGAGCAGTTCTTC | CASSVPSLSEQFF
TRBD2 | . | TRBJ2-7 | 16 | TRBV11-2 | TGTGCCAGCAGCGACTACCTAGCGGGGGGGTTACGAGAGCAGTACTTC | CASSDYLAGGLREQYF
TRBD1 | . | TRBJ1-6 | 14 | TRBV10-3 | TGTGCCACCCTCGGACAGGGGAATAATTCACCCCTCCACTTT | CATLGQGNNSPLHF
TRBD1 | . | TRBJ1-1 | 17 | TRBV30 | TGTGCCTGGAGTGTCCCCTGGACAGGGGGAAAGAACACTGAAGCTTTCTTT | CAWSVPWTGGKNTEAFF
TRBD2 | . | TRBJ2-5 | 15 | TRBV19 | TGTGCCAGTAGTATCGGCGGGGGGGCCGGAGAGACCCAGTACTTC | CASSIGGGAGETQYF
. | . | TRBJ2-2 | 13 | TRBV2 | TGTGCCAGCAAATTACGAGAAATCGGGGAGCTGTTTTTT | CASKLREIGELFF
TRBD1 | . | TRBJ2-3 | 16 | TRBV5-5 | TGTGCCAGCAGCCACGGACAGGGTAAATCCACAGATACGCAGTATTTT | CASSHGQGKSTDTQYF
TRBD1 | . | TRBJ2-1 | 15 | TRBV7-9 | TGTGCCAGCAGCTTAGACAGGGGGTCGTACAATGAGCAGTTCTTC | CASSLDRGSYNEQFF
TRBD1 | . | TRBJ2-4 | 22 | TRBV15 | TGTGCCACCAGCAGAGATCTCGTGCCGGGACAGGGGGTCGAATTGGCCAAAAACATTCAGTACTTC | CATSRDLVPGQGVELAKNIQYF
. | once | TRBJ1-2 | 15 | TRBV5-1 | TGCGCCAGCAGCTTGGCTTCGGGGTGGGATGGTGGCTACACCTTC | CASSLASGWDGGYTF
. | . | TRBJ2-7 | 14 | TRBV19 | TGTGCCAGTAGTATAGTCCTAGCGAGCCACGAGCAGTACTTC | CASSIVLASHEQYF
TRBD1 | . | TRBJ2-5 | 15 | TRBV6-5 | TGTGCCAGCAGCTCCGGGACAGGGAATGGGGAGACCCAGTACTTC | CASSSGTGNGETQYF
TRBD2 | once | TRBJ2-2 | 16 | TRBV3-1/TRBV3-2 | TGTGCCAGCAGCCAAGGAGGGACTAGGCACACCGGGGAGCTGTTTTTT | CASSQGGTRHTGELFF